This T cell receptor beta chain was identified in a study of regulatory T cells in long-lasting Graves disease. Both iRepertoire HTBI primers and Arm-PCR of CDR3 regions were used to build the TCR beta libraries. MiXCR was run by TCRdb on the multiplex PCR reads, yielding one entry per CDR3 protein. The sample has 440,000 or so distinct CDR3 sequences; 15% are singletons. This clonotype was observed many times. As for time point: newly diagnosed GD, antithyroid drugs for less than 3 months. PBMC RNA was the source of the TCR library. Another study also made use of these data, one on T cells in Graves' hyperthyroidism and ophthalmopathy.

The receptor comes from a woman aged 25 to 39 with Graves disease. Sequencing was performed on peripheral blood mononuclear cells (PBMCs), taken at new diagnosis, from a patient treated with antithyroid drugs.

The CDR3 bases are TGCAGTGCTAGCGGCGGGACTAGAGGGGCCAATGAGCAGTTCTTC. Protein sequence: CSASGGTRGANEQFF. The chain employs TRBV20-1 and TRBJ2-1; 8 bases are a match to TRBD2. Trimming removed 3 bases from V and 6 bases from J; junction bases left unmatched: 10. The germline CDR1 and CDR2 sequences are DFQATT and SNEGSKA (reference sequence). CDR3 length equals 15 residues.